Below, 15 T cell receptor beta chains from the same sample are listed, as sequenced in a study of cytomegalovirus exposure and HLA in healthy donors. Primers: 60 Vbeta forward and 13 Jbeta reverse. Produced via immunoSEQ multiplex PCR; TCRdb's table is partial and in-frame only. This sample contains around 53,000 clones. The specimen was PBMCs. These receptors were taken from a man aged 18 to 30 in good health and CMV-seropositive.

The chain carries TRBV7-3 and TRBJ2-2, with no clear D. This CDR3 comprises 14 residues. Trimming took off 2 bases at V and 3 bases at J, with 7 bases between the two ends. Looked up from germline, CDR1 is SGHTA and CDR2 is FQGTGA. In DNA, the CDR3 is TGTGCCAGCAGCTTAGGCTCGTACACCGGGGAGCTGTTTTTT. Its translation: CASSLGSYTGELFF. Supplemented by reference TRBV7-3 and TRBJ2-2, the full variable domain reads GAGVSQTPSNKVTEKGKYVELRCDPISGHTALYWYRQSLGQGPEFLIYFQGTGAADDSGLPNDRFFAVRPEGSVSTLKIQRTERGDSAVYLCASSLGSYTGELFFGEGSRLTVL.

The J gene is TRBJ2-3, the V gene TRBV5-6, with TRBD1 matching 11 bases. Germline V gene sequence: CDR1 SGHDT, CDR2 YYEEEE. The V gene end was trimmed by 2 bases and the J gene end by 2 bases; junction bases not matched to a gene: 4. There are 16 residues in the CDR3. CDR3 sequence reads: CASSFRDRGYTDTQYF. In nucleotides, the CDR3 is TGTGCCAGCAGCTTTCGGGACAGGGGGTACACAGATACGCAGTATTTT.

The V call is TRBV5-8, the J call TRBJ2-5; D is uncertain. Looked up from germline, CDR1 is SGHTS and CDR2 is YDEGEE. The CDR3 has 10 amino acids. Trimming took off 0 bases at V and 9 bases at J, with 3 bases between the two ends. The CDR3 spells CASSLGAQYF. The CDR3 nucleotides read TGTGCCAGCAGCTTGGGAGCCCAGTACTTC.

The genes are TRBV19 and TRBJ1-5; 7 nucleotides agree with TRBD1. The germline gives CDR1 LNHDA, CDR2 SQIVND (reference sequence). V gave up 5 bases and J gave up 0 bases; unmatched junction bases: 4. CDR3 size: 15 residues. CDR3 nucleotides: TGTGCCAGTAGTGAGACAGGGATTAGCAATCAGCCCCAGCATTTT. This translates into CASSETGISNQPQHF. The full variable domain, rest sourced from reference TRBV19 and TRBJ1-5, is DGGITQSPKYLFRKEGQNVTLSCEQNLNHDAMYWYRQDPGQGLRLIYYSQIVNDFQKGDIAEGYSVSREKKESFPLTVTSAQKNPTAFYLCASSETGISNQPQHFGDGTRLSIL.

V and J are TRBV6-1 and TRBJ2-3, with 11 nucleotides matching TRBD2. The length of the CDR3 is 14 residues. Trimming removed 7 bases from V and 3 bases from J; junction bases left unmatched: 3. The germline gives CDR1 MNHNS, CDR2 SASEGT. This chain's CDR3 is CASTPSGGTDTQYF. The CDR3 coding sequence is TGTGCCAGCACCCCTAGCGGGGGGACAGATACGCAGTATTTT.

The chain carries TRBV27 and TRBJ2-2; no clear D. Deletions cut 1 base from V and 4 bases from J, with 7 bases between. Germline assignment: CDR1 MNHEY and CDR2 SMNVEV (reference sequence). The CDR3 covers 14 residues. CDR3 residues: CASSLLLSTGELFF. The CDR3 bases are TGTGCCAGCAGTTTATTACTAAGCACCGGGGAGCTGTTTTTT.

The chain couples TRBV28 to TRBJ2-1; perhaps TRBD1 as D (5 bases). Trimming pared 4 bases from V and 3 bases from J, leaving 16 bases between. The germline V gene encodes CDR1 MDHEN and CDR2 SYDVKM. CDR3 size: 16 residues. The CDR3 sequence is CASSSGWARGYNEQFF. The DNA for the CDR3 is TGTGCCAGCAGTTCAGGGTGGGCAAGGGGCTACAATGAGCAGTTCTTC.

The chain uses TRBV9 and TRBJ1-1; D unresolved. Germline lookup yields CDR1 SGDLS and CDR2 YYNGEE. Trimming shortened V by 1 base and J by 1 base, and 17 bases separated the two germline ends. CDR3 length: 17 amino acids. This chain's CDR3 is CASSVIDGPVPNTEAFF. The CDR3 nucleotides are TGTGCCAGCAGCGTAATCGATGGTCCAGTCCCGAACACTGAAGCTTTCTTT.

The chain combines TRBV6-5 with TRBJ2-7, with TRBD2 identical over 8 bases. Germline V lookup: CDR1 MNHEY, CDR2 SVGAGI. CDR3 length: 14 amino acids. The trim removed 6 bases at V and 7 bases at J, leaving 11 bases unmatched. CDR3 DNA: TGTGCCAGCAGCTCCGGCGGGGGGCGGGAAGAGCAGTACTTC. It translates to CASSSGGGREEQYF.

This chain joins TRBV18 and TRBJ1-3, with 8 bases lining up with TRBD1. With V trimmed by 6 bases and J by 4 bases, 5 bases remained unmatched. This CDR3 is 14 amino acids long. Germline V gene lookup returns CDR1 KGHSH and CDR2 LQKENI. CDR3 sequence: CASSRRTGGNTIYF. In DNA, the CDR3 is TGTGCCAGCTCGCGGAGGACAGGGGGAAACACCATATATTTT.

The V call is TRBV5-1, the J call TRBJ1-4; D is possibly TRBD1 (6 bases). Germline V gene data show CDR1 as SGHRS and CDR2 as YFSETQ. Trimming removed 7 bases at V and 0 bases at J, with 16 bases between. CDR3 length equals 16 residues. In DNA, the CDR3 is TGCGCCAGCCGGGGGGGGACACTTGCAACTAATGAAAAACTGTTTTTT. Its protein product is CASRGGTLATNEKLFF.

The chain carries TRBV7-4 and TRBJ1-1, with D perhaps matching TRBD1 (5 bases). The CDR3 consists of 14 residues. The ends were cut back, 1 base at V and 4 bases at J, with 10 bases in the middle. CDR1 and CDR2 (germline): SGHVT, SQSDAQ. The DNA for the CDR3 is TGTGCCAGCAGCTTAGGACAGCTCCCCACTGAAGCTTTCTTT. Translated, it gives CASSLGQLPTEAFF.

In the case of this clone: No DNA is shown, since the ends of the CDR3 on it are uncertain; the CDR3 is the one TCRdb lists. This chain connects TRBV6-5 to TRBJ1-4. The V gene's germline CDR1 is MNHEY and CDR2 SVGAGI. The CDR3 adds up to 16 amino acids, both ends counted. Here the CDR3 reads CASSFRLKGGMKNCFF.

V gene TRBV27 combines with J gene TRBJ1-3, with D possibly TRBD1 on 5 matching bases. The CDR3 has 16 amino acids. In germline, CDR1 is MNHEY, CDR2 SMNVEV (reference sequence). Trimming removed 6 bases at V and 0 bases at J, with 15 bases between. The CDR3 spells CASSLTRGLSGNTIYF. The CDR3 DNA sequence: TGTGCCAGCAGCCTAACGCGGGGCCTCTCTGGAAACACCATATATTTT.

The chain uses TRBV19 and TRBJ2-2; 11 bases match TRBD1. Germline lookup yields CDR1 LNHDA and CDR2 SQIVND (reference sequence). Trimming cost V 6 bases and J 1 base; bases outside gene matches: 4. The CDR3 runs 16 residues. The CDR3 here is CASRDRGRVNTGELFF. In nucleotides, the CDR3 is TGTGCCAGTAGGGACAGGGGGCGAGTGAACACCGGGGAGCTGTTTTTT.